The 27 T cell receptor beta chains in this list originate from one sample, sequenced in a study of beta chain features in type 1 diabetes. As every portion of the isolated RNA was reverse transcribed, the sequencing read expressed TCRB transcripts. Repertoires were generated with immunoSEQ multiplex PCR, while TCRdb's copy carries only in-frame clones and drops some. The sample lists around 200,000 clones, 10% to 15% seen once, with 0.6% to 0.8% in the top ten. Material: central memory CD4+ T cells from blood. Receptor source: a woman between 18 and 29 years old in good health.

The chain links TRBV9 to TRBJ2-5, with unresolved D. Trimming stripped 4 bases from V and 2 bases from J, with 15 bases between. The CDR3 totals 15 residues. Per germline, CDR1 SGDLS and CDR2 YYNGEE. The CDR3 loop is CASSPSPTVQETQYF. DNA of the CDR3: TGTGCCAGCAGCCCTTCCCCAACAGTTCAAGAGACCCAGTACTTC.

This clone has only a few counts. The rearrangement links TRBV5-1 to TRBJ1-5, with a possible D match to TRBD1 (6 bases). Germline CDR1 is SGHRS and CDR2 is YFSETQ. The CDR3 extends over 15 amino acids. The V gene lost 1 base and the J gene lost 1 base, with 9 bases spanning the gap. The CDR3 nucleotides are TGCGCCAGCAGCTTGAGCGGGACAAGCAATCAGCCCCAGCATTTT. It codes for CASSLSGTSNQPQHF.

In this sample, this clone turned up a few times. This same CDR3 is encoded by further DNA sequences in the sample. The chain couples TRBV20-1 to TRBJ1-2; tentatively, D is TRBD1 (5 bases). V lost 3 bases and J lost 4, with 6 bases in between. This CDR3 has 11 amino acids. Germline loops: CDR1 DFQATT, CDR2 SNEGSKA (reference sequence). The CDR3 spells CSASDSYGYTF. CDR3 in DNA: TGCAGTGCTAGTGACAGCTATGGCTACACCTTC.

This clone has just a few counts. CDR3 in amino acids: CASSQVLEGSYEQYF. CDR3 sequence (DNA): TGCGCCAGCAGCCAAGTGTTGGAGGGGTCCTACGAGCAGTACTTC. The chain has TRBV4-3 and TRBJ2-7; the D gene is possibly TRBD2 (6 bases). The CDR3 is 15 amino acids. Trimming pared 1 base from V and 1 base from J, leaving 11 bases between. Germline V gene sequence: CDR1 LGHNA, CDR2 YSLEER.

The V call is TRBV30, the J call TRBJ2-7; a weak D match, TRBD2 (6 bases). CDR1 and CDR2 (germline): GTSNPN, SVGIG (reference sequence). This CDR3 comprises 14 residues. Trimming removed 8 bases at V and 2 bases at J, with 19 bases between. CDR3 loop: CANKVGGTPYEQYF. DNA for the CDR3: TGTGCCAATAAGGTCGGCGGGACCCCCTACGAGCAGTACTTC.

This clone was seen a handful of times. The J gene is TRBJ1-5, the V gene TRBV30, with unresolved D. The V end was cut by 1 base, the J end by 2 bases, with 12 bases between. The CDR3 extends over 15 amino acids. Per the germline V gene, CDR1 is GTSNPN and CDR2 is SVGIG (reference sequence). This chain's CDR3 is CAWSARDTGNQPQHF. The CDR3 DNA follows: TGTGCCTGGAGTGCCCGAGATACGGGCAATCAGCCCCAGCATTTT.

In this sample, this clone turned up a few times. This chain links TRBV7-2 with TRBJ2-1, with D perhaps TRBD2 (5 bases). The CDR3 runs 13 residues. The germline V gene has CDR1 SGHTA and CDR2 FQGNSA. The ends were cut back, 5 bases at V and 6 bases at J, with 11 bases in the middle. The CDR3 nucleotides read TGTGCCAGCAGCGAGGGAAACAGCAATGAGCAGTTCTTC. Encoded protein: CASSEGNSNEQFF. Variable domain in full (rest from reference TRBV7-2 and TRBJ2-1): GAGVSQSPSNKVTEKGKDVELRCDPISGHTALYWYRQSLGQGLEFLIYFQGNSAPDKSGLPSDRFSAERTGGSVSTLTIQRTQQEDSAVYLCASSEGNSNEQFFGPGTRLTVL.

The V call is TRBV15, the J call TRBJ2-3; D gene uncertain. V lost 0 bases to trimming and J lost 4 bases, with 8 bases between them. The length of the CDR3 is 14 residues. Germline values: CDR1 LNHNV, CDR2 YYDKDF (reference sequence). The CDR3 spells CATSRDRYADTQYF. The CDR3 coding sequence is TGTGCCACCAGCAGAGATAGATACGCAGATACGCAGTATTTT.

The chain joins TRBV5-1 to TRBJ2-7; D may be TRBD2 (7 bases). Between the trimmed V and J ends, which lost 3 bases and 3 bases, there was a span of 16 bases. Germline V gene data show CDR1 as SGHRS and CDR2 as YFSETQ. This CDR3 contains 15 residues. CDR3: CASSSEGGGIYEQYF. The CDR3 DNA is TGCGCCAGCAGCTCGGAGGGGGGAGGGATCTACGAGCAGTACTTC.

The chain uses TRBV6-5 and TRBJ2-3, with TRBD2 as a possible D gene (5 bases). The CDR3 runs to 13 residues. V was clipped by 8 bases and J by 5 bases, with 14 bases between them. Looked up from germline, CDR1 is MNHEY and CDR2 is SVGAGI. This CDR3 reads CASGLKIKDTQYF. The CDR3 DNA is TGTGCCAGCGGACTCAAGATCAAAGATACGCAGTATTTT.

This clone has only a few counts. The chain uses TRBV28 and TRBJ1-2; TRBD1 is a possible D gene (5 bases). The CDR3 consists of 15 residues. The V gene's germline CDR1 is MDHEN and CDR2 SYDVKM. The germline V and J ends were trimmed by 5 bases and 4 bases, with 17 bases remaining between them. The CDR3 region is CASSPPLQGTYGYTF. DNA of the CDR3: TGTGCCAGCAGTCCTCCTCTGCAGGGAACCTATGGCTACACCTTC.

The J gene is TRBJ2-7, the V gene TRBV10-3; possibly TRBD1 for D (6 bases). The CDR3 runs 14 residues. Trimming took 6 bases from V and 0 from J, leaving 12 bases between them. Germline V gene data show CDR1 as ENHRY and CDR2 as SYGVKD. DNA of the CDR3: TGTGCCATCAGGAATACAGGGAACTCCTACGAGCAGTACTTC. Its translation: CAIRNTGNSYEQYF.

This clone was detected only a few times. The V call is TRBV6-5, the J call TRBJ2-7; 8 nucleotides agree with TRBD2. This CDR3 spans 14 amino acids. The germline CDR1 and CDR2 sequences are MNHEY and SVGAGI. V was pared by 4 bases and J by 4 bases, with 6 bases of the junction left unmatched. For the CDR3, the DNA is TGTGCCAGCAGTTCGACTAGCGCGATGTACGAGCAGTACTTC. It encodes CASSSTSAMYEQYF.

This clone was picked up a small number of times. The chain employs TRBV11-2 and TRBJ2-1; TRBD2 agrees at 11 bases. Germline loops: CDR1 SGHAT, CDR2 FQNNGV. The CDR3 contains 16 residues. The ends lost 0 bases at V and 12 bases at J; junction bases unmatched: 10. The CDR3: CASSLDMGLAARGQFF. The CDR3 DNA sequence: TGTGCCAGCAGCTTAGATATGGGACTAGCGGCCCGGGGGCAGTTCTTC.

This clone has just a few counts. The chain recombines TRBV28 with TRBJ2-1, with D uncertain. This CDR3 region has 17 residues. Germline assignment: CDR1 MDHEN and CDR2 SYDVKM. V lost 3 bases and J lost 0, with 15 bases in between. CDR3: CASSFRLNPSSYNEQFF. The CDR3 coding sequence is TGTGCCAGCAGTTTTAGGCTAAACCCTAGCTCCTACAATGAGCAGTTCTTC.

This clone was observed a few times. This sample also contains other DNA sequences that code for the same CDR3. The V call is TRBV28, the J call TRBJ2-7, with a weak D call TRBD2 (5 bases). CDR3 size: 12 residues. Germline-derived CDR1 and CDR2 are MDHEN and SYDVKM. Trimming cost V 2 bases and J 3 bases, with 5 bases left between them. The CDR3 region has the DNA TGTGCCAGCAGTTTAGGGAGCTACGAGCAGTACTTC. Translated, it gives CASSLGSYEQYF.

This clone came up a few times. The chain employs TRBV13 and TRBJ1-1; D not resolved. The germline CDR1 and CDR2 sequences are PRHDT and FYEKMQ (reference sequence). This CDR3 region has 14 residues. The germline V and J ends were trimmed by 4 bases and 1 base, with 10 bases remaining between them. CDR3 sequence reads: CASSSVRGNTEAFF. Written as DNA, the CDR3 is TGTGCCAGCAGCTCAGTCAGAGGGAACACTGAAGCTTTCTTT.

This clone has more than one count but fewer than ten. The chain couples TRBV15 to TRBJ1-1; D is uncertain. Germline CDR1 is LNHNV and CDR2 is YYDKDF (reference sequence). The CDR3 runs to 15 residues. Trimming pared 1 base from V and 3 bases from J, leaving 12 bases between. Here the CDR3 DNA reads TGTGCCACCAGCAGAGGTGGAGGGTGGGACACTGAAGCTTTCTTT. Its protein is CATSRGGGWDTEAFF.

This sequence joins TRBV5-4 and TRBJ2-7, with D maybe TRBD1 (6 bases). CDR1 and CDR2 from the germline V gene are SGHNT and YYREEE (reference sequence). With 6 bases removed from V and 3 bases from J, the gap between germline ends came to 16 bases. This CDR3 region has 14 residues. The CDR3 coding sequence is TGTGCCAGCAAGCAATGGGGACATGTCTACGAGCAGTACTTC. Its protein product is CASKQWGHVYEQYF.

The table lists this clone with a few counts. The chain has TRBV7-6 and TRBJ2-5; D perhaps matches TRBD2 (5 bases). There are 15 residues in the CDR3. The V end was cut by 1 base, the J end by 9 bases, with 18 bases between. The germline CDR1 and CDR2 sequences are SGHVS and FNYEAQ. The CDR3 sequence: CASSLGSGTFEAQYF. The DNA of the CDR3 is TGTGCCAGCAGCTTAGGTTCGGGAACTTTTGAGGCCCAGTACTTC.

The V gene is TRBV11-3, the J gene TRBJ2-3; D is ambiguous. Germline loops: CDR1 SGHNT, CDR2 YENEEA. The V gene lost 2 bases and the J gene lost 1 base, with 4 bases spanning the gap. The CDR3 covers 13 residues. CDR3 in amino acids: CASSLQGTDTQYF. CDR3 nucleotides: TGTGCCAGCAGCTTACAGGGCACAGATACGCAGTATTTT.

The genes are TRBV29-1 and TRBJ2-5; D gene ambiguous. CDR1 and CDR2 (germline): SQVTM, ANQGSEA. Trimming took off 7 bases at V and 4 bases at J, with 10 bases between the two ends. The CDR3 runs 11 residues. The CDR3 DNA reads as TGCAGCGCCCAGGTAATAGAGACCCAGTACTTC. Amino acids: CSAQVIETQYF.

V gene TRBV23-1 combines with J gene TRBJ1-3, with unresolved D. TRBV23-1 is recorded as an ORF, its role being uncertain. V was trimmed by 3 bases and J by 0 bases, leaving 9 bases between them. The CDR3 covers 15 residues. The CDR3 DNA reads TGCGCCAGCAGTCATTTCGCCGGCTCTGGAAACACCATATATTTT. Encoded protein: CASSHFAGSGNTIYF.

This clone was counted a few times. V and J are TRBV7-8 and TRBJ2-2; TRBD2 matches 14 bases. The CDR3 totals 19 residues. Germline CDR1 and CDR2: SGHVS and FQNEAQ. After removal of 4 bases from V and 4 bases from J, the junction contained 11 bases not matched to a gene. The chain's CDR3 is CASSYPGLAGVGSTGELFF. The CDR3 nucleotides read TGTGCCAGCAGCTATCCGGGACTAGCGGGAGTGGGTAGCACCGGGGAGCTGTTTTTT.

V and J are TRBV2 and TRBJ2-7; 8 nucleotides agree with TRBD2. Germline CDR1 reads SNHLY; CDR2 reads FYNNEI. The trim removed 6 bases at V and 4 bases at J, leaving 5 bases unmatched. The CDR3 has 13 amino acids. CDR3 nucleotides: TGTGCCAGCAGGGAGGGCGGGGGGTACGAGCAGTACTTC. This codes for CASREGGGYEQYF. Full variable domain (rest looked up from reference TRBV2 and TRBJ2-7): EPEVTQTPSHQVTQMGQEVILRCVPISNHLYFYWYRQILGQKVEFLVSFYNNEISEKSEIFDDQFSVERPDGSNFTLKIRSTKLEDSAMYFCASREGGGYEQYFGPGTRLTVT.

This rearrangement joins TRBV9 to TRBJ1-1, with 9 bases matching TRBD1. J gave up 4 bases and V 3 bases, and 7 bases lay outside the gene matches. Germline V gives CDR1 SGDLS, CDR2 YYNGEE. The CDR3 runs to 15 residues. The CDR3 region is CASSAQTGGTTEAFF. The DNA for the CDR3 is TGTGCCAGCAGCGCGCAGACAGGGGGAACCACTGAAGCTTTCTTT.

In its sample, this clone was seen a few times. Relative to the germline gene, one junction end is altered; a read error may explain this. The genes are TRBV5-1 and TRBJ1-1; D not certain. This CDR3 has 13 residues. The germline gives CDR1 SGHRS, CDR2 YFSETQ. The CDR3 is CASRLGSGTEAFF. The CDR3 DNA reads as TGCGCCAGCAGGTTGGGGAGTGGCACTGAAGCTTTCTTT.